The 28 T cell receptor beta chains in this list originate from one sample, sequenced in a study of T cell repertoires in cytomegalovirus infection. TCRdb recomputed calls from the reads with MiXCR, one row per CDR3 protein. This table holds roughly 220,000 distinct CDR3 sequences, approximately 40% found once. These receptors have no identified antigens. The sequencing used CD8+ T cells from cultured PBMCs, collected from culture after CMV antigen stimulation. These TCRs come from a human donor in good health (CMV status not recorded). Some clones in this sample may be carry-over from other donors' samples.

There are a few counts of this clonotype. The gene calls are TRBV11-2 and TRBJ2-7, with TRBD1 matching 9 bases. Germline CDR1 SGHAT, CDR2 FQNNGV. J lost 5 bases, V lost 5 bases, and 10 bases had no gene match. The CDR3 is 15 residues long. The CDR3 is CASSPGNRGLHEQYF. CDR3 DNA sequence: TGTGCCAGCAGCCCGGGGAACAGGGGGCTCCACGAGCAGTACTTC.

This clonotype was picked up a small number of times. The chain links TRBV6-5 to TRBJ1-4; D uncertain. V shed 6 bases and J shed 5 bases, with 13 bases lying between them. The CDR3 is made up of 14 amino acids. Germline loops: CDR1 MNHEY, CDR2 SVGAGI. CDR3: CASRPRGPNEKLFF. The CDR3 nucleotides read TGTGCCAGCAGACCCCGGGGTCCGAATGAAAAACTGTTTTTT.

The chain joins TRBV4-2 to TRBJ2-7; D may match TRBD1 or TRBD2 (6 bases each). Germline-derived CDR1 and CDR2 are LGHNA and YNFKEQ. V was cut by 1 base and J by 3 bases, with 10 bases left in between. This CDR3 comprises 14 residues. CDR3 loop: CASSQVGGNYEQYF. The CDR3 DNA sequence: TGTGCCAGCAGCCAAGTGGGGGGCAACTACGAGCAGTACTTC.

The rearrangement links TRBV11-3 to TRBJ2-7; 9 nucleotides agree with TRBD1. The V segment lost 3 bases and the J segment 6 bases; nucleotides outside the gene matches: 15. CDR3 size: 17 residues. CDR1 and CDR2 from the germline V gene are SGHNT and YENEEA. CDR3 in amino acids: CASSFYKQGAGICEQYF. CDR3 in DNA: TGTGCCAGCAGCTTCTATAAACAGGGGGCAGGTATCTGCGAGCAGTACTTC.

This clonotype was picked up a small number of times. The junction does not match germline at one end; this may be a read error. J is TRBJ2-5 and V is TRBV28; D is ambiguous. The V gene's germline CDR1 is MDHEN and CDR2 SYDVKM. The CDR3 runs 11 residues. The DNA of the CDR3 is TGTGCCAGCAGTCCCCACCTGGTTTTGAACTTC. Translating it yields CASSPHLVLNF.

The CDR3 DNA reads as TGCGCCAGCAGCCAAGGGGACTCGTCCAGGGACCAGTACTTC. Its protein product is CASSQGDSSRDQYF. V usage is TRBV4-1 and J usage is TRBJ2-5, with D tentatively TRBD2 (6 bases). The CDR3 length is 14 residues. Germline CDR1 and CDR2: MGHRA and YSYEKL. Trimming left V 1 base short and J 10 bases short, with 16 bases between.

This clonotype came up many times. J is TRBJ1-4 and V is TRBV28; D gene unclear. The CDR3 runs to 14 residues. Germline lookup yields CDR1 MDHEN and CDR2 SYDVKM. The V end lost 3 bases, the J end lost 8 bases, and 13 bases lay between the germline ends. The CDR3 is CASSFMHLAEKLFF. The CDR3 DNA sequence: TGTGCCAGCAGTTTTATGCACCTCGCGGAAAAACTGTTTTTT.

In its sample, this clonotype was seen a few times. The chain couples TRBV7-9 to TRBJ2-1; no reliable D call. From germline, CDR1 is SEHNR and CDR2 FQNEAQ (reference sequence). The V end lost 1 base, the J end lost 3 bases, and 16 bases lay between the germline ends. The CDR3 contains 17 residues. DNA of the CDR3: TGTGCCAGCAGCTTAGGGGGTGCCTCCAGCTACTACAATGAGCAGTTCTTC. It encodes CASSLGGASSYYNEQFF.

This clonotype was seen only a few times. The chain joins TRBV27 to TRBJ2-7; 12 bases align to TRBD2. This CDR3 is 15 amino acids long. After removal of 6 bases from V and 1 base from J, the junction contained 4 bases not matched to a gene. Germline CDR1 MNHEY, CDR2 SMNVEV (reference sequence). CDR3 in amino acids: CASRPGLAGSYEQYF. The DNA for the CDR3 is TGTGCCAGCAGACCTGGACTAGCGGGGTCCTACGAGCAGTACTTC.

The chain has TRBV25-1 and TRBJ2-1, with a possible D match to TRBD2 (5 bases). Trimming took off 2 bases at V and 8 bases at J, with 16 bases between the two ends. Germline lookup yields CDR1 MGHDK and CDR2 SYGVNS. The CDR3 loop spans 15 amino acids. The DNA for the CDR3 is TGTGCCAGCAGTGAACCCCTCGTGGGGAGAGATGAGCAGTTCTTC. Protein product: CASSEPLVGRDEQFF.

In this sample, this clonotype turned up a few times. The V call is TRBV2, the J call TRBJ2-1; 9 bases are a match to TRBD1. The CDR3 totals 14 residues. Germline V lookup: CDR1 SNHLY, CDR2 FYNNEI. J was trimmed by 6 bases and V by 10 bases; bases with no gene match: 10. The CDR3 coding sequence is TGTGCCACCGGACAGGGGCAGGGGGCCAATGAGCAGTTCTTC. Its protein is CATGQGQGANEQFF.

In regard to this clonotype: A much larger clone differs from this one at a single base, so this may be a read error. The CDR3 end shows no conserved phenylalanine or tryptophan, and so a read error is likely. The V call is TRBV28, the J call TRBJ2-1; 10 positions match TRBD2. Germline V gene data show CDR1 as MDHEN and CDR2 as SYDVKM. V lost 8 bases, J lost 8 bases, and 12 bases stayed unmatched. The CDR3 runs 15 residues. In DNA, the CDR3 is TGTGCCAGCTCCCTCGGGGGGACTAGCGTCGATGAGCAGTTCTTA. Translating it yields CASSLGGTSVDEQFL.

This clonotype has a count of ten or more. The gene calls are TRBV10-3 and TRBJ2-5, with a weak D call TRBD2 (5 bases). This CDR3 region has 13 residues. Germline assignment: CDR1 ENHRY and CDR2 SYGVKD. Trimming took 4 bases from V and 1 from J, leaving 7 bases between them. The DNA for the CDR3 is TGTGCCATCAGTGGGAGGAGCCAAGAGACCCAGTACTTC. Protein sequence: CAISGRSQETQYF.

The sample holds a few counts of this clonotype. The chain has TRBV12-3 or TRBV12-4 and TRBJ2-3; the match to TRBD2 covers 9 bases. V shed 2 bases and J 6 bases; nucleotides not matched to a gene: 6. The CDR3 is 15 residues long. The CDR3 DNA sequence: TGTGCCAGCAGTTTACAAGCGGGGGGTGATGATACGCAGTATTTT. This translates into CASSLQAGGDDTQYF.

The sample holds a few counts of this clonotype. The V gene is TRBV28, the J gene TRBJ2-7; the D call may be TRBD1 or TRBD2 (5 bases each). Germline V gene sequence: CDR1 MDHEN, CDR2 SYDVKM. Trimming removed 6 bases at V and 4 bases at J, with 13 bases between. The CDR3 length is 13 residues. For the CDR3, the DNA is TGTGCCAGCAGCGAGGGGTCAGGGTACGAGCAGTACTTC. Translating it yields CASSEGSGYEQYF.

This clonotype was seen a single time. CDR3 sequence reads: CASSLGLTGTSNVKLYYEQYF. CDR3 in DNA: TGTGCCAGCAGTCTTGGGTTGACCGGGACTAGCAACGTAAAGCTCTACTACGAGCAGTACTTC. The rearrangement joins TRBV7-4 to TRBJ2-7, with 9 bases that match TRBD2. The germline V gene has CDR1 SGHVT and CDR2 SQSDAQ. V lost 6 bases to trimming and J lost 3 bases; unmatched junction nucleotides: 27. The CDR3 sequence is 21 residues long.

CDR3 protein: CSARDPSSGRAYEQYF. In DNA form, the CDR3 reads TGCAGTGCTAGAGACCCCTCTAGCGGGCGCGCCTACGAGCAGTACTTC. The rearrangement joins TRBV20-1 to TRBJ2-7; 8 nucleotides match TRBD2. The CDR3 consists of 16 residues. The trim removed 0 bases at V and 2 bases at J, leaving 9 bases unmatched. Germline V gene lookup returns CDR1 DFQATT and CDR2 SNEGSKA (reference sequence).

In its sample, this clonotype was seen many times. CDR3: CASSFGGRGTQYF. CDR3 DNA sequence: TGTGCCAGCAGCTTTGGGGGGCGCGGGACCCAGTACTTC. The rearrangement uses TRBV7-2 and TRBJ2-5; D possibly uses TRBD1 or TRBD2 (6 bases each). The CDR3 runs 13 residues. Germline V gives CDR1 SGHTA, CDR2 FQGNSA. V lost 3 bases and J lost 7, with 12 bases in between.

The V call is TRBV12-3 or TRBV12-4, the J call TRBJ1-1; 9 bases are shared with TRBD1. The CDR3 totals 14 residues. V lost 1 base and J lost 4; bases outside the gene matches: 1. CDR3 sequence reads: CASSLEGQGTEAFF. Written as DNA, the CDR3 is TGTGCCAGCAGTTTAGAGGGACAGGGCACTGAAGCTTTCTTT.

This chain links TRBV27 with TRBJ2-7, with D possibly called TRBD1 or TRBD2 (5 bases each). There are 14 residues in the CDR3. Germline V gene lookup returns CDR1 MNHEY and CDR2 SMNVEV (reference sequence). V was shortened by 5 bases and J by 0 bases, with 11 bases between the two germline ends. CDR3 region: CASSLKGSSYEQYF. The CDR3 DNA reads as TGTGCCAGCAGTCTGAAGGGGAGCTCCTACGAGCAGTACTTC.

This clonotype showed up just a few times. This chain's CDR3 is CASSLDSQGNVYEQYF. CDR3 nucleotides: TGTGCCAGCAGCTTAGACTCCCAGGGAAACGTCTACGAGCAGTACTTC. This chain joins TRBV7-9 and TRBJ2-7, with a weak D call TRBD1 (5 bases). The germline V gene encodes CDR1 SEHNR and CDR2 FQNEAQ (reference sequence). The CDR3 contains 16 residues. V was cut by 1 base and J by 3 bases, with 16 bases left in between.

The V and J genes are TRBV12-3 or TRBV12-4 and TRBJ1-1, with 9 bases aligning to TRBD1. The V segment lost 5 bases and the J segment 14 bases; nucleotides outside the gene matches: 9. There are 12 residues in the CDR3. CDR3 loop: CASSTQGAEVFF. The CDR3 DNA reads TGTGCCAGCAGTACACAGGGGGCTGAGGTCTTCTTT.

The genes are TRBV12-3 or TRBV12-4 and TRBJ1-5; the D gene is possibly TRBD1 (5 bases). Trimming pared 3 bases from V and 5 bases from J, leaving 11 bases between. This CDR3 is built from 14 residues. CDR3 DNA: TGTGCCAGCAGTTTCGAGGGGTCCGATCAGCCCCAGCATTTT. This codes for CASSFEGSDQPQHF.

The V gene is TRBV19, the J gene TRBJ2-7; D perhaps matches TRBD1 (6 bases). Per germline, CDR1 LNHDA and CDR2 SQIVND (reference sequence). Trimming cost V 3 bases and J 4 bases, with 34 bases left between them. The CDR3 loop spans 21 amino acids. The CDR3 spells CASSINFPKSFKNSRGYEQYF. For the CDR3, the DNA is TGTGCCAGTAGTATTAATTTTCCGAAGAGCTTTAAGAATTCCAGGGGATACGAGCAGTACTTC.

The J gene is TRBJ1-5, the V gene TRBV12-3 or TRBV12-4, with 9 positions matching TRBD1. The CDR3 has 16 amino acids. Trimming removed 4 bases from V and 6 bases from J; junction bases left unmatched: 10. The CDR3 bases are TGTGCCAGCAGTTATGGGACAGGGTCTGTGACTCAGCCCCAGCATTTT. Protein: CASSYGTGSVTQPQHF.

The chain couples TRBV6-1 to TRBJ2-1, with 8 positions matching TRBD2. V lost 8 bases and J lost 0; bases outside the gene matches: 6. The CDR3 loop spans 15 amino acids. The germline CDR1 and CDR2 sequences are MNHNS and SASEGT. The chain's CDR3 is CASGKSGSSYNEQFF. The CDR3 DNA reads TGTGCCAGCGGAAAAAGCGGGAGCTCCTACAATGAGCAGTTCTTC.

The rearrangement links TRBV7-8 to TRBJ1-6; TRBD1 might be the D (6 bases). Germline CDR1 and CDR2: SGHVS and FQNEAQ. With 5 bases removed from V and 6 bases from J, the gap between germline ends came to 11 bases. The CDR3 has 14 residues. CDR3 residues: CASSPDRSNSPLHF. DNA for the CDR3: TGTGCCAGCAGCCCCGACAGGTCTAATTCACCCCTCCACTTT.

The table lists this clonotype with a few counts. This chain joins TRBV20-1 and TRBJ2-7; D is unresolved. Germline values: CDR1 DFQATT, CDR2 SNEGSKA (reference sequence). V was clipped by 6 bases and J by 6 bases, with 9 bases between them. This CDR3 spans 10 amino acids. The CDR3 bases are TGCAGTGCCGGCTGGGCCGAGCAGTACTTC. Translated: CSAGWAEQYF.